This T cell receptor (beta chain) was retrieved from a study of cytomegalovirus exposure and HLA in healthy donors. Study-wide results and caveats: Earlier analysis looked at TCR beta V segments, and most were productive about 90% or about 30% of the time.

About this clone: Its specificity is unknown.

Trimming took 2 bases from V and 7 from J; bases not matched to a gene: 8. The CDR3 spans 15 residues. The germline V gene has CDR1 MGHRA and CDR2 YSYEKL. 60 Vbeta and 13 Jbeta primers were used in PCR. The data were produced by immunoSEQ multiplex PCR, yet TCRdb's version contains in-frame clones alone and is incomplete. The data hold some 150,000 clones, with around 82% observed a single time. Sequenced sample: PBMCs. The TCR was taken from a woman in her fifties or sixties in good health and CMV-seropositive. This chain links TRBV4-1 with TRBJ2-7, with 10 bases fitting TRBD1. Here the CDR3 reads CASSQPTGGAGEQYF. The DNA for the CDR3 is TGCGCCAGCAGCCAACCGACAGGGGGCGCGGGGGAGCAGTACTTC.